This TCR beta chain was obtained from a study of cytomegalovirus exposure and HLA in healthy donors. Study-wide results and limits: A prior analysis recorded that most TCR beta V segments were productive about 87% or about 30% of the time. Most TCRs appeared rarely, but some public TCRs recurred in many donors.

In the PCR, 60 Vbeta and 13 Jbeta primers were used. The protocol was immunoSEQ multiplex PCR, while the TCRdb copy is restricted to in-frame clones and leaves out a portion. The table shows 200,000 to 250,000 clones, with less than 85% occurring only once. The donors, nominally healthy at sampling, likely had unrecorded immune exposures. Trimming shortened V by 1 base and J by 4 bases, and 32 bases separated the two germline ends. The CDR3 covers 21 residues. Germline-derived CDR1 and CDR2 are LNHNV and YYDKDF (reference sequence). To note about this clone: The antigen is not known.

The chain couples TRBV15 to TRBJ2-7; maybe TRBD2 (7 bases). The origin of this receptor is a girl aged 2 to 10 in good health and CMV-seronegative. The source material was PBMCs. CDR3: CATSRAGGPDHLSGNMYEQYF. The CDR3 DNA follows: TGTGCCACCAGCAGAGCCGGGGGGCCCGACCACCTGAGCGGGAACATGTACGAGCAGTACTTC.